This T cell receptor beta chain was captured in a study of T cell responses to AZD1222 COVID-19 vaccine. The study's findings and limits: The study found vaccine-associated CD4 TCRs spanning spike, dominant at 160-218 and 743-854. Baseline serology detected seropositivity in only six AZD1222 recipients. Repertoires were obtained solely post-peak T cell response.

Some second doses came at about 4 weeks and others at about 12 weeks; these were pooled. As to this clone: Its specificity is not known.

Profiled with immunoSEQ multiplex PCR; TCRdb holds only in-frame clones, not every one. This sample has 80,000 to 100,000 clones, with over 75% found just once. The CDR3 runs to 12 residues. The V gene lost 1 base and the J gene lost 9 bases, with 7 bases spanning the gap. The specimen was peripheral blood, collected 28 days after the second AZD1222 dose. The chain has TRBV12-3 or TRBV12-4 and TRBJ2-1; weak D call: TRBD1 (5 bases). The sequence derives from an adult who received the AZD1222 COVID-19 vaccine. The CDR3 coding sequence is TGTGCCAGCAGTTTAGGGGGCGCTGAGCAGTTCTTC. This translates into CASSLGGAEQFF.